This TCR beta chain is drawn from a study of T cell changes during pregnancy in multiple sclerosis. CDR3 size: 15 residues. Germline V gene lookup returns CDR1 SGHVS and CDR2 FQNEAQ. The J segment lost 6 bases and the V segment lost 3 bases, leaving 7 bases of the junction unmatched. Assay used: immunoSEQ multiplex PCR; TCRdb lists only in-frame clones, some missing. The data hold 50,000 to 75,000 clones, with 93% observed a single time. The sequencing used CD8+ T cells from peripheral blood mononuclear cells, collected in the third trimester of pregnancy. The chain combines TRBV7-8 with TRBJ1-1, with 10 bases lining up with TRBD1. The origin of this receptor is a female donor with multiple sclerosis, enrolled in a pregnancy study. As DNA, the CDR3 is TGTGCCAGCAGCTTTGGGGGACAGGGGAGACCTGAAGCTTTCTTT. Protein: CASSFGGQGRPEAFF.